The 31 T cell receptor beta chains presented below share a single source sample, sequenced in a study of blood T cell repertoires in COVID-19. Repertoires were generated with immunoSEQ multiplex PCR, while TCRdb's copy carries only in-frame clones and drops some. The sample consists of more than 80,000 clones, about 82% of them appearing once. Sequenced sample: peripheral blood. These receptors were taken from a middle-aged man with active COVID-19.

Remarks on this clone: The junction shows a germline mismatch at one end, possibly a read error. V and J are TRBV7-7 and TRBJ2-2, with TRBD2 identical over 7 bases. The CDR3 runs 17 residues. CDR1 and CDR2 (germline): SSHAT, FNYEAQ (reference sequence). CDR3 residues: CASSLLSAGENTGELFF. DNA of the CDR3: TGTGCTAGCAGCTTACTTTCTGCGGGGGAAAACACCGGGGAGCTGTTTTTT.

The V call is TRBV6-5, the J call TRBJ1-2; TRBD1 agrees at 10 bases. Germline V lookup: CDR1 MNHEY, CDR2 SVGAGI. The V and J ends lost 6 bases and 3 bases, in that order; junction bases with no gene match: 4. This CDR3 is 14 amino acids long. CDR3 in amino acids: CASRKDRGDYGYTF. The CDR3, as DNA: TGTGCCAGCAGAAAGGACAGGGGGGACTATGGCTACACCTTC.

The chain is built from TRBV5-5 and TRBJ1-5; D gene ambiguous. CDR3 length equals 16 residues. The V gene's germline CDR1 is SGHKS and CDR2 YYEKEE (reference sequence). V was trimmed by 4 bases and J by 3 bases, leaving 17 bases between them. CDR3 in amino acids: CASSPRVGQINQPQHF. The DNA for the CDR3 is TGTGCCAGCAGCCCGAGGGTAGGGCAGATCAATCAGCCCCAGCATTTT. Combining the CDR3 with reference TRBV5-5 and TRBJ1-5 gives the whole variable domain DAGVTQSPTHLIKTRGQQVTLRCSPISGHKSVSWYQQVLGQGPQFIFQYYEKEERGRGNFPDRFSARQFPNYSSELNVNALLLGDSALYLCASSPRVGQINQPQHFGDGTRLSIL.

This clone was observed a few times. V is TRBV18 and J is TRBJ1-2; 9 bases line up with TRBD1. V shed 6 bases, J shed 1 base, and the junction held 15 bases outside the gene matches. The germline gives CDR1 KGHSH, CDR2 LQKENI. The CDR3 length is 18 residues. CDR3 in amino acids: CASSSVQGALSLNYGYTF. The CDR3 DNA sequence: TGTGCCAGCTCGTCCGTACAGGGGGCACTGAGTCTTAACTATGGCTACACCTTC.

The chain combines TRBV4-2 with TRBJ2-3; 13 bases are a match to TRBD2. There are 16 residues in the CDR3. Germline CDR1 is LGHNA and CDR2 is YNFKEQ. After removal of 4 bases from V and 5 bases from J, the junction contained 6 bases not matched to a gene. In DNA form, the CDR3 reads TGTGCCAGCAGCCCAGAACTAGCGGGGGGGCGAGATACGCAGTATTTT. This encodes CASSPELAGGRDTQYF.

The chain employs TRBV5-1 and TRBJ2-7, with 13 bases that match TRBD2. CDR1 is SGHRS, CDR2 YFSETQ, per germline. The CDR3 consists of 19 residues. Trimming cost V 3 bases and J 5 bases; bases outside gene matches: 17. CDR3 sequence reads: CASSSPGQRTSGSKNEQYF. In nucleotides, the CDR3 is TGCGCCAGCAGCTCCCCCGGCCAGAGGACTAGCGGGAGTAAGAACGAGCAGTACTTC.

J is TRBJ1-2 and V is TRBV6-5; 8 bases agree with TRBD1. The CDR3 is 12 residues long. The J segment lost 8 bases and the V segment lost 6 bases, leaving 5 bases of the junction unmatched. The germline V gene has CDR1 MNHEY and CDR2 SVGAGI. In DNA, the CDR3 is TGTGCCAGCAGGAGGGGACAGGAGGGCTACACCTTC. Its protein product is CASRRGQEGYTF.

This clone was observed once. The rearrangement links TRBV5-4 to TRBJ2-7; D unclear. V was cut by 0 bases and J by 1 base, with 5 bases left in between. The CDR3 extends over 13 amino acids. The germline V gene encodes CDR1 SGHNT and CDR2 YYREEE (reference sequence). DNA for the CDR3: TGTGCCAGCAGCTTGGCGGGTTCCTACGAGCAGTACTTC. Translated, it gives CASSLAGSYEQYF. Combining the CDR3 with reference TRBV5-4 and TRBJ2-7 gives the whole variable domain ETGVTQSPTHLIKTRGQQVTLRCSSQSGHNTVSWYQQALGQGPQFIFQYYREEENGRGNFPPRFSGLQFPNYSSELNVNALELDDSALYLCASSLAGSYEQYFGPGTRLTVT.

The genes are TRBV27 and TRBJ2-5; 8 nucleotides line up with TRBD2. CDR1 and CDR2 (germline): MNHEY, SMNVEV (reference sequence). CDR3 length: 12 amino acids. J lost 7 bases, V lost 5 bases, and 3 bases had no gene match. The CDR3 loop is CASSAGGATQYF. CDR3 in DNA: TGTGCCAGCAGTGCCGGGGGGGCGACCCAGTACTTC.

The chain carries TRBV7-9 and TRBJ2-1; 11 bases match TRBD2. Trimming cost V 5 bases and J 6 bases; bases outside gene matches: 6. The V gene's germline CDR1 is SEHNR and CDR2 FQNEAQ (reference sequence). CDR3 length equals 15 residues. The DNA for the CDR3 is TGTGCCAGCAGCACACTAGCGGGAGACTCCAATGAGCAGTTCTTC. As protein: CASSTLAGDSNEQFF.

This sequence joins TRBV6-2 or TRBV6-3 and TRBJ2-3, with 9 positions matching TRBD2. Germline V gene sequence: CDR1 MNHEY, CDR2 SVGEGT. The CDR3 sequence is 17 residues long. Losses at the gene ends were 3 bases for V and 3 bases for J; bases not matched to a gene: 10. The CDR3: CASSYPGLAGSTDTQYF. The CDR3 DNA sequence: TGTGCCAGCAGTTATCCTGGGCTAGCGGGATCAACAGATACGCAGTATTTT.

The chain has TRBV7-2 and TRBJ2-5, with 7 nucleotides matching TRBD2. Germline V gene data show CDR1 as SGHTA and CDR2 as FQGNSA. This CDR3 region has 14 residues. The junction had 9 bases not matched to a gene; V was cut back by 5 bases and J by 6 bases. In DNA, the CDR3 is TGTGCCAGCAGCCCCGCAGCGGGACGGAAGACCCAGTACTTC. It yields the protein CASSPAAGRKTQYF.

The CDR3 nucleotides read TGTGCCAGCAGTGTAACCGGGACAGGGAGCCAAGAGACCCAGTACTTC. This codes for CASSVTGTGSQETQYF. The chain employs TRBV6-1 and TRBJ2-5; 9 bases line up with TRBD1. This CDR3 has 16 amino acids. Germline V gene sequence: CDR1 MNHNS, CDR2 SASEGT. J lost 1 base, V lost 4 bases, and 7 bases had no gene match.

This clone has a single count. In nucleotides, the CDR3 is TGTGCCAGCAGCTTGGCGGGGGTTGGGGAGACCCAGTACTTC. Its translation is CASSLAGVGETQYF. The chain joins TRBV5-4 to TRBJ2-5; TRBD2 is a possible D gene (6 bases). Trimming stripped 0 bases from V and 5 bases from J, with 11 bases between. Germline V lookup: CDR1 SGHNT, CDR2 YYREEE (reference sequence). The CDR3 is 14 residues long.

This sequence joins TRBV24-1 and TRBJ2-5, with D possibly being TRBD2 (7 bases). Germline CDR1 reads KGHDR; CDR2 reads SFDVKD. CDR3 length equals 19 residues. The V end lost 3 bases, the J end lost 0 bases, and 22 bases lay between the germline ends. The CDR3 nucleotides are TGTGCCACCAGTGATCTGAGAGGCGGGAGTAGGGGGGACCAAGAGACCCAGTACTTC. It encodes CATSDLRGGSRGDQETQYF.

This chain links TRBV25-1 with TRBJ1-1, with TRBD1 identical over 7 bases. CDR3 length: 16 amino acids. Germline V lookup: CDR1 MGHDK, CDR2 SYGVNS. The J segment lost 5 bases and the V segment lost 5 bases, leaving 14 bases of the junction unmatched. The CDR3 sequence: CASSPRQGKLGTEAFF. The CDR3 nucleotides are TGTGCCAGCAGTCCTCGACAGGGAAAACTGGGGACTGAAGCTTTCTTT.

The V gene is TRBV5-6, the J gene TRBJ1-2; 9 bases are a match to TRBD1. Germline CDR1 SGHDT, CDR2 YYEEEE. The CDR3 is made up of 14 amino acids. With V trimmed by 2 bases and J by 8 bases, 7 bases remained unmatched. For the CDR3, the DNA is TGTGCCAGCAGCTTAGAGGGGACAGGGTACGGCTACACCTTC. This translates into CASSLEGTGYGYTF.

The chain combines TRBV7-9 with TRBJ2-1; D remains ambiguous. V lost 2 bases and J 2 bases, leaving 7 bases between the germline ends. This CDR3 is 14 amino acids long. In germline, CDR1 is SEHNR, CDR2 FQNEAQ (reference sequence). In DNA form, the CDR3 reads TGTGCCAGCAGCTTAAGAGGTACCTACAATGAGCAGTTCTTC. Translation gives CASSLRGTYNEQFF.

The V gene is TRBV10-2, the J gene TRBJ1-5; 10 nucleotides agree with TRBD1. The V and J ends lost 4 bases and 8 bases, in that order; junction bases with no gene match: 14. The CDR3 is 17 residues long. Germline-derived CDR1 and CDR2 are WSHSY and SAAADI. CDR3 region: CASSVTDRGIKLEPQHF. CDR3 DNA sequence: TGCGCCAGCAGTGTCACGGACAGGGGGATTAAACTAGAGCCCCAGCATTTT.

The chain's CDR3 is CAVKQGDNYGYTF. CDR3 coding DNA: TGTGCCGTAAAACAGGGGGATAACTATGGCTACACCTTC. The V gene is TRBV27, the J gene TRBJ1-2; 8 nucleotides agree with TRBD1. Losses at the gene ends were 11 bases for V and 1 base for J; bases not matched to a gene: 6. The CDR3 consists of 13 residues. In germline, CDR1 is MNHEY, CDR2 SMNVEV (reference sequence).

The genes are TRBV5-4 and TRBJ2-2, with TRBD2 matching over 11 bases. With 4 bases clipped from V and 6 bases from J, the junction kept 14 bases outside the gene matches. Germline CDR1 and CDR2: SGHNT and YYREEE (reference sequence). This CDR3 is 18 amino acids long. The CDR3 nucleotides are TGTGCCAGCAGCCCGGGCGGGACTAGCGGCCTGTCCCCCGGGGAGCTGTTTTTT. Protein sequence: CASSPGGTSGLSPGELFF.

CDR3 DNA sequence: TGTGCCAGCAGTTCCCCGGGACATCTCTACGAGCAGTACTTC. Protein product: CASSSPGHLYEQYF. The rearrangement joins TRBV28 to TRBJ2-7, with TRBD1 as a possible D gene (6 bases). V gave up 4 bases and J gave up 3 bases, with 13 bases separating them. CDR1 and CDR2 (germline): MDHEN, SYDVKM. The CDR3 spans 14 residues.

The chain combines TRBV5-4 with TRBJ1-1, with TRBD1 as a possible D gene (6 bases). Germline-derived CDR1 and CDR2 are SGHNT and YYREEE (reference sequence). The CDR3 extends over 14 amino acids. Trimming took off 4 bases at V and 1 base at J, with 11 bases between the two ends. The CDR3 DNA follows: TGTGCCAGCAGCGACGGACAGCCGAACACTGAAGCTTTCTTT. Amino acid sequence: CASSDGQPNTEAFF.

The CDR3 coding sequence is TGTGCCAGCGGACAGTCCTACGAGCAGTACTTC. Its protein product is CASGQSYEQYF. The chain carries TRBV2 and TRBJ2-7; D may be TRBD1 (6 bases). This CDR3 contains 11 residues. The V and J ends lost 8 bases and 1 base respectively, with 6 bases between them. Germline V gene data show CDR1 as SNHLY and CDR2 as FYNNEI.

This clone was seen a single time. The V call is TRBV27, the J call TRBJ2-1; 10 bases are shared with TRBD2. The V gene's germline CDR1 is MNHEY and CDR2 SMNVEV (reference sequence). The J segment lost 1 base and the V segment lost 2 bases, leaving 5 bases of the junction unmatched. The CDR3 spans 17 residues. Here the CDR3 reads CASSLGPAGGSYNEQFF. The CDR3, as DNA: TGTGCCAGCAGTTTAGGCCCAGCGGGAGGGTCCTACAATGAGCAGTTCTTC.

The CDR3 DNA sequence: TGTGCCAGCAGCCCACTTGCCGCGGGAGAGGTTTACGAGCAGTACTTC. Residues: CASSPLAAGEVYEQYF. The chain employs TRBV4-2 and TRBJ2-7, with 7 positions matching TRBD2. Trimming took 4 bases from V and 4 from J; bases not matched to a gene: 13. This CDR3 has 16 amino acids. Germline CDR1 is LGHNA and CDR2 is YNFKEQ.

V usage is TRBV19 and J usage is TRBJ2-7; the D gene is possibly TRBD1 (6 bases). V lost 5 bases and J 5 bases, leaving 13 bases between the germline ends. This CDR3 has 13 amino acids. In germline, CDR1 is LNHDA, CDR2 SQIVND (reference sequence). The CDR3 sequence is CASSPWTVNEQYF. The DNA of the CDR3 is TGTGCCAGTAGTCCTTGGACAGTCAACGAGCAGTACTTC.

The chain carries TRBV19 and TRBJ2-3; 8 nucleotides align to TRBD1. Germline V gives CDR1 LNHDA, CDR2 SQIVND (reference sequence). V lost 5 bases to trimming and J lost 1 base; unmatched junction nucleotides: 8. The CDR3 has 16 amino acids. In nucleotides, the CDR3 is TGTGCCAGTAGTCAATTACCGGGACAGGGCACAGATACGCAGTATTTT. Translation gives CASSQLPGQGTDTQYF. Based on the CDR3 plus reference TRBV19 and TRBJ2-3, the full variable domain is DGGITQSPKYLFRKEGQNVTLSCEQNLNHDAMYWYRQDPGQGLRLIYYSQIVNDFQKGDIAEGYSVSREKKESFPLTVTSAQKNPTAFYLCASSQLPGQGTDTQYFGPGTRLTVL.

This chain connects TRBV28 to TRBJ2-3; maybe TRBD1 (5 bases). This CDR3 has 12 amino acids. Deletions cut 6 bases from V and 1 base from J, with 5 bases between. Germline values: CDR1 MDHEN, CDR2 SYDVKM. CDR3 sequence: CASRQGTDTQYF. DNA for the CDR3: TGTGCCAGCAGACAGGGCACAGATACGCAGTATTTT.

The V gene is TRBV11-2, the J gene TRBJ2-7, with D unresolved. CDR3 length: 15 amino acids. Trimming pared 5 bases from V and 3 bases from J, leaving 17 bases between. From germline, CDR1 is SGHAT and CDR2 FQNNGV. In DNA, the CDR3 is TGTGCCAGCAGCGTCACTAATTCTGGTTTCTACGAGCAGTACTTC. Translation: CASSVTNSGFYEQYF.

As DNA, the CDR3 is TGTGCCAGCAGTTACTTAGCGGGAGGAACCTCCTACGAGCAGTACTTC. Translated: CASSYLAGGTSYEQYF. V gene TRBV6-7 combines with J gene TRBJ2-7; 10 bases agree with TRBD2. TRBV6-7 is known as an ORF, though its function is uncertain. This CDR3 is built from 16 residues. Unmatched junction bases numbered 3, after V lost 1 base and J lost 0 bases.